The 5 T cell receptor beta chains given below trace back to one sample, sequenced in a study of T cell responses to AZD1222 COVID-19 vaccine. Sequencing was performed with immunoSEQ multiplex PCR; in TCRdb, only in-frame clones are kept and a portion is missing. The table lists 120,000 to 150,000 clones, over 75% of them singletons. This material consisted of peripheral blood, taken 28 days after the second dose of the MenACWY control vaccine. The receptors come from an adult who received the MenACWY meningococcal vaccine as a control.

This sequence joins TRBV7-3 and TRBJ2-5; weak D call: TRBD1 (6 bases). The V gene's germline CDR1 is SGHTA and CDR2 FQGTGA. The CDR3 contains 14 residues. Trimming removed 5 bases from V and 4 bases from J, with 14 bases in between. The CDR3 sequence: CASSAQGFGETQYF. CDR3 nucleotides: TGTGCCAGCAGCGCTCAGGGGTTTGGAGAGACCCAGTACTTC.

The V and J genes are TRBV5-1 and TRBJ2-4; D ambiguous. V was shortened by 0 bases and J by 1 base, with 11 bases between the two germline ends. The CDR3 contains 16 residues. CDR1 and CDR2 (germline): SGHRS, YFSETQ. The CDR3 DNA is TGCGCCAGCAGCTTGGCCCCCACAAATGCCAAAAACATTCAGTACTTC. This translates into CASSLAPTNAKNIQYF. Based on the CDR3 plus reference TRBV5-1 and TRBJ2-4, the full variable domain is KAGVTQTPRYLIKTRGQQVTLSCSPISGHRSVSWYQQTPGQGLQFLFEYFSETQRNKGNFPGRFSGRQFSNSRSEMNVSTLELGDSALYLCASSLAPTNAKNIQYFGAGTRLSVL.

This chain joins TRBV4-3 and TRBJ2-2; D may be TRBD1 (6 bases). Trimming removed 6 bases from V and 7 bases from J, with 24 bases in between. Germline V gives CDR1 LGHNA, CDR2 YSLEER. This CDR3 comprises 17 residues. The CDR3 DNA follows: TGCGCCAGCAGGCGCGACTCCTACAGGGAAGAGTACGGGGAGCTGTTTTTT. Its protein is CASRRDSYREEYGELFF.

This clone was recorded only once. The V call is TRBV6-2 or TRBV6-3, the J call TRBJ2-7; D is perhaps TRBD1 (6 bases). The CDR3 sequence is 12 residues long. The V end was cut by 5 bases, the J end by 4 bases, with 9 bases between. Germline V gives CDR1 MNHEY, CDR2 SVGEGT. The CDR3 sequence: CASSRTAYEQYF. CDR3 coding DNA: TGTGCCAGCAGTCGGACAGCGTACGAGCAGTACTTC.

J is TRBJ2-1 and V is TRBV7-3, with a tentative D call TRBD1 (6 bases). Trimming shortened V by 10 bases and J by 5 bases, and 15 bases separated the two germline ends. CDR1 and CDR2 from the germline V gene are SGHTA and FQGTGA. The CDR3 sequence is 13 residues long. CDR3 bases: TGTGCCACCTCCTCGGGACACAACAATGAGCAGTTCTTC. It translates to CATSSGHNNEQFF. Together with reference TRBV7-3 and TRBJ2-1, the CDR3 gives the full variable domain: GAGVSQTPSNKVTEKGKYVELRCDPISGHTALYWYRQSLGQGPEFLIYFQGTGAADDSGLPNDRFFAVRPEGSVSTLKIQRTERGDSAVYLCATSSGHNNEQFFGPGTRLTVL.